The sequence of this TCR beta chain was determined in a study of T cells in Graves' hyperthyroidism and ophthalmopathy. CDR3 size: 12 residues. Germline lookup yields CDR1 MDHEN and CDR2 SYDVKM. Trimming took 8 bases from V and 0 from J, leaving 5 bases between them. For this clonotype: The antigen is unknown.

Study outcomes and limitations: Expanded thyroid clonotypes (above 0.001) were mostly also found in blood.

Pregnant or lactating patients were excluded, as were those with uncontrolled infection or other autoimmune disease. There were TCR beta CDR3 regions amplified from RNA transcripts. TCR CDR3 regions were first amplified by RT-PCR with HTBI primers. From the multiplex PCR reads, TCRdb called clonotypes with MiXCR, one entry per CDR3 protein. The sample has about 350,000 distinct CDR3 sequences, about 15% seen once. The clonotype originates from a woman in her twenties or thirties with Graves' hyperthyroidism. The specimen was blood. The rearrangement links TRBV28 to TRBJ2-4, with unresolved D. The CDR3 coding sequence is TGTGCCAGCGGTCTAGCCAAAAACATTCAGTACTTC. Translation: CASGLAKNIQYF.